This entry is about one TCR beta chain. Its specificity is unknown. This entry comes from a study of cytomegalovirus exposure and HLA in healthy donors. Study-level points and caveats: As a later analysis revealed, the rate of TCR association differed by HLA locus, with DRB1 most and HLA-C fewest.

Germline lookup yields CDR1 LGHNA and CDR2 YNFKEQ. This CDR3 contains 14 residues. J was trimmed by 5 bases and V by 9 bases; bases with no gene match: 10. PCR employed 60 Vbeta and 13 Jbeta primers. The table came from immunoSEQ multiplex PCR; TCRdb's copy has only in-frame clones and leaves some out. The sample lists about 230,000 clones, 70% to 90% occurring once. The sample was PBMCs. The genes are TRBV4-2 and TRBJ2-1, with 7 bases matching TRBD2. This sequence was found in a girl under 10 years old in good health and CMV-seronegative. As DNA, the CDR3 is TGTGCCAGTTTTGGGGCGGGGACTAACAATGAGCAGTTCTTC. Translating gives CASFGAGTNNEQFF.